Listed below are T cell receptor beta chains from one sample, sequenced in a study of tumor-infiltrating lymphocytes in primary liver carcinoma. TCRdb re-called the multiplex PCR reads through MiXCR, storing one row per CDR3 protein. The table has 95,000 to 150,000 distinct CDR3 sequences, about two thirds seen once; the top ten hold 8.1%. Sequencing was done on a sample of tumor-adjacent normal liver tissue. These receptors were obtained from a woman in her fifties or sixties with primary liver carcinoma and hepatitis B virus infection. Each CDR3 is given with its conserved first and last residue. The order of the fields is clone size, V gene, D gene, J gene, CDR3 protein, CDR3 DNA. The D gene is left open where the match is weak. Clone size appears in some rows only: once, few, many, or a class for an expanded clone.

clone size: NA; V gene: TRBV6-5; D gene: NA; J gene: TRBJ2-7; CDR3 protein: CASSYSTEIGSYEQRF; CDR3 DNA: TGTGCCAGCAGTTACTCGACGGAGATAGGCTCCTACGAGCAGCGCTTC
clone size: NA; V gene: TRBV11-2; D gene: TRBD2; J gene: TRBJ2-1; CDR3 protein: CASSYPVSGSSYIEQLF; CDR3 DNA: TGTGCCAGCAGCTATCCAGTGAGCGGGAGCTCCTACATTGAGCAGCTCTTC
clone size: many; V gene: TRBV10-3; D gene: TRBD1; J gene: TRBJ2-7; CDR3 protein: CAISKGTGVDEQYF; CDR3 DNA: TGTGCCATCAGTAAGGGGACAGGGGTCGACGAGCAGTACTTC
clone size: NA; V gene: TRBV28; D gene: NA; J gene: TRBJ2-7; CDR3 protein: CASCLSVRTFSYEQYF; CDR3 DNA: TGTGCCAGCTGTTTATCAGTGAGAACCTTCTCCTACGAGCAGTACTTC
clone size: NA; V gene: TRBV2; D gene: TRBD1; J gene: TRBJ1-1; CDR3 protein: CANRTGVGTEAFF; CDR3 DNA: TGTGCCAACCGGACAGGGGTCGGCACTGAAGCTTTCTTT
clone size: NA; V gene: TRBV29-1; D gene: TRBD2; J gene: TRBJ2-5; CDR3 protein: CSVTQGLAAVKETQYF; CDR3 DNA: TGCAGCGTTACCCAGGGACTAGCAGCTGTGAAGGAGACCCAGTACTTC
clone size: NA; V gene: TRBV29-1; D gene: NA; J gene: TRBJ1-5; CDR3 protein: CSVATGTGNQSQHF; CDR3 DNA: NA
clone size: NA; V gene: TRBV12-3/TRBV12-4; D gene: NA; J gene: TRBJ1-5; CDR3 protein: CASSPSGGDNQPHHF; CDR3 DNA: TGTGCCAGCAGTCCGTCGGGGGGTGACAATCAGCCCCACCATTTT
clone size: NA; V gene: TRBV18; D gene: NA; J gene: TRBJ2-6; CDR3 protein: CVSSPQRMRTGANVLTF; CDR3 DNA: TGTGTCAGCTCACCGCAGAGAATGAGGACTGGGGCCAACGTCCTGACTTTC
clone size: NA; V gene: TRBV7-9; D gene: TRBD1; J gene: TRBJ2-5; CDR3 protein: CASSLGQGQETQYF; CDR3 DNA: TGTGCCAGCAGCCTAGGACAGGGGCAAGAGACTCAGTACTTC
clone size: NA; V gene: TRBV11-3; D gene: NA; J gene: TRBJ2-1; CDR3 protein: CPSSQTRGVYNEQFF; CDR3 DNA: TGTCCCAGCAGCCAGACAAGAGGAGTTTACAATGAGCAGTTCTTC
clone size: many; V gene: TRBV28; D gene: TRBD2; J gene: TRBJ2-5; CDR3 protein: CASSVGLAGATETQYF; CDR3 DNA: TGTGCCAGCAGTGTCGGACTAGCGGGAGCCACAGAGACCCAGTACTTC
clone size: NA; V gene: TRBV6-2/TRBV6-3; D gene: NA; J gene: TRBJ2-3; CDR3 protein: CANSYSSTDMQYF; CDR3 DNA: TGTGCCAACAGTTACTCTAGCACAGATATGCAGTATTTT
clone size: NA; V gene: TRBV11-2; D gene: NA; J gene: TRBJ1-2; CDR3 protein: CDSSSLRGDGYTF; CDR3 DNA: TGTGACAGCAGCTCCCTCCGGGGGGATGGTTACACCTTC
clone size: once; V gene: TRBV29-1; D gene: TRBD2; J gene: TRBJ2-1; CDR3 protein: CSFQGLGINKQFF; CDR3 DNA: TGCAGCTTTCAAGGACTAGGGATCAATAAACAGTTCTTC
clone size: NA; V gene: TRBV29-1; D gene: NA; J gene: TRBJ2-3; CDR3 protein: CSVAEGERVYF; CDR3 DNA: TGCAGCGTGGCGGAGGGGGAGAGAGTATATTTT
clone size: NA; V gene: TRBV11-2; D gene: NA; J gene: TRBJ1-5; CDR3 protein: CVSSLKGGLTNKPQHF; CDR3 DNA: TGTGTCAGTAGCCTAAAAGGGGGACTGACGAATAAGCCCCAGCATTTT
clone size: NA; V gene: TRBV10-3; D gene: NA; J gene: TRBJ2-1; CDR3 protein: CVISDHECGGQFF; CDR3 DNA: TGTGTCATCAGTGACCACGAGTGTGGCGGGCAGTTCTTC
clone size: NA; V gene: TRBV6-6; D gene: TRBD2; J gene: TRBJ2-4; CDR3 protein: CASSYGGLAIQNIKYF; CDR3 DNA: TGTGCCAGCAGTTACGGGGGACTAGCGATTCAAAACATTAAGTACTTC
clone size: NA; V gene: TRBV6-1; D gene: NA; J gene: TRBJ2-2; CDR3 protein: CASSHSGLVNTGELFF; CDR3 DNA: TGTGCCAGCAGCCACTCTGGTCTCGTGAACACCGGGGAGCTGTTTTTT
clone size: NA; V gene: TRBV11-2; D gene: NA; J gene: TRBJ2-3; CDR3 protein: CASSLGGLMYTSDTQYF; CDR3 DNA: TGTGCTAGCAGCTTAGGTGGACTAATGTACACGTCAGATACGCAGTATTTT
clone size: NA; V gene: TRBV4-2; D gene: NA; J gene: TRBJ1-2; CDR3 protein: CASSQAGTPDNYGYIF; CDR3 DNA: TGTGCCAGCAGCCAAGCTGGGACGCCAGATAACTATGGCTACATCTTC
clone size: NA; V gene: TRBV29-1; D gene: NA; J gene: TRBJ2-4; CDR3 protein: CCLASSLWENIQYF; CDR3 DNA: TGCTGCCTAGCGAGCTCCCTCTGGGAAAACATTCAGTACTTC
clone size: once; V gene: TRBV12-3/TRBV12-4; D gene: NA; J gene: TRBJ1-1; CDR3 protein: CASRRQGDSEAFF; CDR3 DNA: TGTGCCAGCCGTCGCCAAGGGGACTCTGAAGCTTTCTTT